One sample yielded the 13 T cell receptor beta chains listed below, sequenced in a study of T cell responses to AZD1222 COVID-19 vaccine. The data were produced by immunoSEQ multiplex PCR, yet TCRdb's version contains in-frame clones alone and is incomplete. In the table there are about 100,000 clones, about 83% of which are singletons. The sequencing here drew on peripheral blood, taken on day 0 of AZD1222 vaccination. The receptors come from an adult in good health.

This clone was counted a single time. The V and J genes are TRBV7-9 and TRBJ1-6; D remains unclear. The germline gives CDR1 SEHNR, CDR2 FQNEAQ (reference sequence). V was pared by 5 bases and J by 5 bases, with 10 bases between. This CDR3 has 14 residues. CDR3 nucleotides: TGTGCCAGCAGCCAGAGCCAGAATAATTCACCCCTCCACTTT. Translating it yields CASSQSQNNSPLHF.

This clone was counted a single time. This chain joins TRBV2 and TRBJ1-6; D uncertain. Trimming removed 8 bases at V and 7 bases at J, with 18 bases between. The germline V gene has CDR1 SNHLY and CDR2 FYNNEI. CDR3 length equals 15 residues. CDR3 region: CASLDRTVGNSPLHF. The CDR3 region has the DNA TGTGCCAGCCTAGACCGTACAGTTGGCAATTCACCCCTCCACTTT.

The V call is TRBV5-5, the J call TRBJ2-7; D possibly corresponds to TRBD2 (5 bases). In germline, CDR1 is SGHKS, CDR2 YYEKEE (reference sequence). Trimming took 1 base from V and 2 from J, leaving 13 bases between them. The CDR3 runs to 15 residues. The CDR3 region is CASSLSSGNPYEQYF. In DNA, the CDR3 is TGTGCCAGCAGCTTGAGTTCGGGGAATCCCTACGAGCAGTACTTC.

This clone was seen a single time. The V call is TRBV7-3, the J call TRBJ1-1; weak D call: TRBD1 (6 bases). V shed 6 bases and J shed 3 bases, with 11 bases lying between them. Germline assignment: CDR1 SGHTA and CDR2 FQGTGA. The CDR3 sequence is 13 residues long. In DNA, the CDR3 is TGTGCCAGCAGTGAACAGGGCTACACTGAAGCTTTCTTT. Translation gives CASSEQGYTEAFF.

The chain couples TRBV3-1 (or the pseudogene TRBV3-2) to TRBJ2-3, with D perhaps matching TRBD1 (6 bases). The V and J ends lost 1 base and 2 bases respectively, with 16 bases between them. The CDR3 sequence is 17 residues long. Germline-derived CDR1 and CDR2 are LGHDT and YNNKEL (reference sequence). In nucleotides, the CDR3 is TGTGCCAGCAGCCAAGTCGAGGGATGGGGGCTCACAGATACGCAGTATTTT. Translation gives CASSQVEGWGLTDTQYF.

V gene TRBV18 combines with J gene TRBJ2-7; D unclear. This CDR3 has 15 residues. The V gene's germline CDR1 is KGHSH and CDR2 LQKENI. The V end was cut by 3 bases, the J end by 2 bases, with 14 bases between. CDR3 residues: CASSPSLDLAYEQYF. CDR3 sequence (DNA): TGTGCCAGCTCACCGAGTTTAGATTTGGCCTACGAGCAGTACTTC.

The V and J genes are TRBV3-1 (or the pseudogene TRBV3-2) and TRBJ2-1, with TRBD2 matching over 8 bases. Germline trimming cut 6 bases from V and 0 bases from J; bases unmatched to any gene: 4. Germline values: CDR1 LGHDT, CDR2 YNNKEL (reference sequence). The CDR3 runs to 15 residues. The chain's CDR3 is CASRDTSGSYNEQFF. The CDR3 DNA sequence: TGTGCCAGCAGGGATACTAGCGGCTCCTACAATGAGCAGTTCTTC.

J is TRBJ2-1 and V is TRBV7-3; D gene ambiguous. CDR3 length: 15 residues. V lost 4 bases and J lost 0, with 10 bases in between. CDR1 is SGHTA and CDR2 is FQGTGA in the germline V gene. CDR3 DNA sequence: TGTGCCAGCAGCTCCAGCACGAGCTCCTACAATGAGCAGTTCTTC. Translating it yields CASSSSTSSYNEQFF.

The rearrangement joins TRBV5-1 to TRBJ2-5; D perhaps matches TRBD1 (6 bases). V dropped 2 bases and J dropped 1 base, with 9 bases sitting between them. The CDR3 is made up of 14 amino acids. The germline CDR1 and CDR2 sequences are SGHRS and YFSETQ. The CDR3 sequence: CASSLGQSQETQYF. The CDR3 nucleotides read TGCGCCAGCAGCTTAGGACAGTCCCAAGAGACCCAGTACTTC.

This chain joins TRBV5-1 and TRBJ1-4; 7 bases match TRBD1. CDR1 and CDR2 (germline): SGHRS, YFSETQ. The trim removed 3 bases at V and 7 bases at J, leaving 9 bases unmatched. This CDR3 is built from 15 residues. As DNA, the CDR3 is TGCGCCAGCAGCTCCGACAGGGATGAGAGTGAAAAACTGTTTTTT. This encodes CASSSDRDESEKLFF.

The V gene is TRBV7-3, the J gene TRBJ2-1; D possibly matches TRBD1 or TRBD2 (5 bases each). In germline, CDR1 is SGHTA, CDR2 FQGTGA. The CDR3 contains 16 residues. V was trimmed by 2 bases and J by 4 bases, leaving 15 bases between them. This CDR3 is CASSLDGTDNYNEQFF. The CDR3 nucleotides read TGTGCCAGCAGCTTAGATGGGACGGATAATTACAATGAGCAGTTCTTC.

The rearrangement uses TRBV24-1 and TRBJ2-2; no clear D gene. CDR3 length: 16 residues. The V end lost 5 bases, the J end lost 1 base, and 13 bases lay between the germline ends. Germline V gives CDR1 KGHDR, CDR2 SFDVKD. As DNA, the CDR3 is TGTGCCACCAGTGGGCCCCTTAACCAGAACACCGGGGAGCTGTTTTTT. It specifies CATSGPLNQNTGELFF.

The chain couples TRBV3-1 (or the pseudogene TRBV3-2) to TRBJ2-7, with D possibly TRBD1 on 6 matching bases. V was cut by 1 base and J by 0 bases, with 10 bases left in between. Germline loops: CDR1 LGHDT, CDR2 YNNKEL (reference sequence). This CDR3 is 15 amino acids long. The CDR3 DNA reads TGTGCCAGCAGCCAAGGTCGGGACAACTCCTACGAGCAGTACTTC. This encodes CASSQGRDNSYEQYF.